This T cell receptor beta chain was retrieved from a study of blood T cell repertoires in COVID-19. Background on the study: PBMCs, B-cell-depleted T cells, or T cells were the source of the cDNA or gDNA that made up the material.

The V gene's germline CDR1 is SGHVS and CDR2 FQNEAQ. The CDR3 covers 17 residues. Unmatched junction bases numbered 8, after V lost 5 bases and J lost 0 bases. In the authors' methods: Cell counts per sample came from amplifying reference gene primers. Sequencing was performed with immunoSEQ multiplex PCR; in TCRdb, only in-frame clones are kept and a portion is missing. V, J and clone size are taken as reported in that table, and D and trimming were inferred from the DNA itself. The data show 100,000 to 150,000 clones, roughly 83% seen once. The sequence derives from a human donor in a cohort sampled during active COVID-19. The gene calls are TRBV7-8 and TRBJ2-3; 10 bases match TRBD1. Source material: peripheral blood. CDR3 DNA sequence: TGTGCCAGCAGCGAGGACAGGGGGTTTACCAGCACAGATACGCAGTATTTT. As protein: CASSEDRGFTSTDTQYF.